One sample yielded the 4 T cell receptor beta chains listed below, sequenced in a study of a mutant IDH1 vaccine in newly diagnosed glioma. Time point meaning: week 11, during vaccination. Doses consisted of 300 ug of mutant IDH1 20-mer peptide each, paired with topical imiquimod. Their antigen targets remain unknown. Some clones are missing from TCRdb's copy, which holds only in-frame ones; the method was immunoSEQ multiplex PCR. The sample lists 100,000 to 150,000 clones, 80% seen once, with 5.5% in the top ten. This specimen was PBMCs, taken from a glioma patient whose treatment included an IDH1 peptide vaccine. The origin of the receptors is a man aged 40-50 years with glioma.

The CDR3 coding sequence is TGTGCCAGCAGGAACACTGAAGCTTTCTTT. Its protein is CASRNTEAFF. The rearrangement joins TRBV2 to TRBJ1-1; D call uncertain. V lost 6 bases to trimming and J lost 1 base, with 0 bases between them. Germline V gives CDR1 SNHLY, CDR2 FYNNEI. The CDR3 has 10 residues.

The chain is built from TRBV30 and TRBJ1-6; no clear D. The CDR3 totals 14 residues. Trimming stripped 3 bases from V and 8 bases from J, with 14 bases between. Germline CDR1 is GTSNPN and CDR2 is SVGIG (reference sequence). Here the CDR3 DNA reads TGTGCCTGGAGCTCCGGGCCGGTCGATTCACCCCTCCACTTT. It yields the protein CAWSSGPVDSPLHF.

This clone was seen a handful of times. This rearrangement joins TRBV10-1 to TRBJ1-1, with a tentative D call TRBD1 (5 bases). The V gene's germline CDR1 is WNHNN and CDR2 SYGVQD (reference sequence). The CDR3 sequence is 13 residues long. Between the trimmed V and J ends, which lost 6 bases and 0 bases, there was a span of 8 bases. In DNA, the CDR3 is TGCGCCAGCAGGGAGGGGATGAACACTGAAGCTTTCTTT. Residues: CASREGMNTEAFF.

CDR3 nucleotides: TGTGCCAGCAGCTCGACGACAGGGTTAGTAGGCGGGGAGCTGTTTTTT. Amino acid sequence: CASSSTTGLVGGELFF. This chain connects TRBV7-9 to TRBJ2-2; 7 bases match TRBD1. The V and J ends lost 4 bases and 7 bases, in that order; junction bases with no gene match: 12. This CDR3 contains 16 residues. The germline V gene encodes CDR1 SEHNR and CDR2 FQNEAQ (reference sequence).